Below, 27 T cell receptor beta chains from the same sample are listed, as sequenced in a study of T cell responses to AZD1222 COVID-19 vaccine. The assay was immunoSEQ multiplex PCR, and TCRdb's table has in-frame clones only and misses some. The sample includes roughly 200,000 clones, just under 95% of them seen just once. The specimen comprised peripheral blood, sampled 28 days after the second dose of the MenACWY control vaccine. The origin of the receptors is an adult who received the MenACWY meningococcal vaccine as a control.

V gene TRBV7-9 combines with J gene TRBJ2-7; 10 bases fit TRBD1. CDR3 size: 16 residues. The ends lost 7 bases at V and 0 bases at J; junction bases unmatched: 9. Germline-derived CDR1 and CDR2 are SEHNR and FQNEAQ (reference sequence). The CDR3 region has the DNA TGTGCCAGCACATCCCCCGGGACAGGGGACTCCTACGAGCAGTACTTC. This translates into CASTSPGTGDSYEQYF.

This chain links TRBV18 with TRBJ1-5; D is uncertain. This CDR3 has 15 residues. V was clipped by 0 bases and J by 5 bases, with 11 bases between them. Germline V lookup: CDR1 KGHSH, CDR2 LQKENI. As DNA, the CDR3 is TGTGCCAGCTCACCACCAGGGCAGACTTATCAGCCCCAGCATTTT. It encodes CASSPPGQTYQPQHF.

The chain links TRBV28 to TRBJ2-1; 8 positions match TRBD2. Germline assignment: CDR1 MDHEN and CDR2 SYDVKM. V lost 8 bases to trimming and J lost 9 bases; unmatched junction nucleotides: 15. This CDR3 contains 15 residues. The CDR3, as DNA: TGTGCCAGCGGGACCCGCGGGGGGACGGGCGGTGAGCAGTTCTTC. Protein: CASGTRGGTGGEQFF.

The rearrangement joins TRBV10-3 to TRBJ1-1; possibly TRBD1 for D (6 bases). Between the trimmed V and J ends, which lost 3 bases and 6 bases, there was a span of 14 bases. Germline lookup yields CDR1 ENHRY and CDR2 SYGVKD. This CDR3 has 14 residues. The CDR3 DNA reads as TGTGCCATCAGTGATATGGGGGGCAGGGCTGAAGCTTTCTTT. Translating gives CAISDMGGRAEAFF.

The rearrangement links TRBV24-1 to TRBJ2-1, with 10 bases lining up with TRBD2. There are 16 residues in the CDR3. Germline values: CDR1 KGHDR, CDR2 SFDVKD. Trimming cost V 7 bases and J 7 bases; bases outside gene matches: 12. CDR3 protein: CATSDIAGGTRNEQFF. CDR3 coding DNA: TGTGCCACCAGCGATATAGCGGGGGGCACAAGGAATGAGCAGTTCTTC.

The V gene is TRBV12-3 or TRBV12-4, the J gene TRBJ1-1; D is ambiguous. Trimming stripped 5 bases from V and 7 bases from J, with 11 bases between. The CDR3 has 12 residues. CDR3 bases: TGTGCCAGCAGTCTGACCCACGGTGAAGCTTTCTTT. Protein sequence: CASSLTHGEAFF.

J is TRBJ1-1 and V is TRBV2; the D gene is possibly TRBD1 (6 bases). This CDR3 spans 14 amino acids. V dropped 9 bases and J dropped 0 bases, with 14 bases sitting between them. Germline V gene lookup returns CDR1 SNHLY and CDR2 FYNNEI. The CDR3 spells CASQGGRMNTEAFF. Here the CDR3 DNA reads TGTGCCAGTCAAGGGGGACGTATGAACACTGAAGCTTTCTTT.

CDR3 nucleotide sequence: TGTGCCAGCACCCCTTTGACTAGGGGGGAGACCCAGTACTTC. Protein: CASTPLTRGETQYF. This chain joins TRBV13 and TRBJ2-5, with D possibly called TRBD1 or TRBD2 (6 bases each). The CDR3 sequence is 14 residues long. In germline, CDR1 is PRHDT, CDR2 FYEKMQ (reference sequence). The V end was cut by 7 bases, the J end by 5 bases, with 17 bases between.

This chain connects TRBV9 to TRBJ2-1; 8 bases align to TRBD2. The CDR3 spans 15 residues. V shed 3 bases, J shed 6 bases, and the junction held 8 bases outside the gene matches. Germline V gene lookup returns CDR1 SGDLS and CDR2 YYNGEE. Here the CDR3 DNA reads TGTGCCAGCAGCGGAGGTTTAGCGGGGCTCAATGAGCAGTTCTTC. Protein product: CASSGGLAGLNEQFF.

V gene TRBV4-1 combines with J gene TRBJ2-1, with 8 bases fitting TRBD2. From germline, CDR1 is MGHRA and CDR2 YSYEKL. V lost 5 bases and J lost 6; bases outside the gene matches: 12. This CDR3 has 16 residues. CDR3 sequence: CASSTGLASRINEQFF. The CDR3 coding sequence is TGCGCCAGCAGCACAGGACTAGCTAGTAGGATCAATGAGCAGTTCTTC.

On this clone itself: The same CDR3 can be traced to other DNA sequences in this sample. V usage is TRBV30 and J usage is TRBJ1-1; D unresolved. The V and J ends lost 0 bases and 1 base respectively, with 6 bases between them. The CDR3 extends over 13 amino acids. The germline gives CDR1 GTSNPN, CDR2 SVGIG (reference sequence). Written as DNA, the CDR3 is TGTGCCTGGAGTGTCACCGAGAACACTGAAGCTTTCTTT. This sequence encodes CAWSVTENTEAFF.

V and J are TRBV7-9 and TRBJ1-1, with TRBD1 matching over 8 bases. V was clipped by 6 bases and J by 0 bases; unmatched bases: 6. The CDR3 has 15 amino acids. Germline V CDR1 and CDR2: SEHNR, FQNEAQ (reference sequence). The CDR3 protein is CASSRTGKMNTEAFF. CDR3 bases: TGTGCCAGCAGTAGGACAGGGAAGATGAACACTGAAGCTTTCTTT. Using reference TRBV7-9 and TRBJ1-1 for the parts outside the CDR3, the full variable domain is DTGVSQNPRHKITKRGQNVTFRCDPISEHNRLYWYRQTLGQGPEFLTYFQNEAQLEKSRLLSDRFSAERPKGSFSTLEIQRTEQGDSAMYLCASSRTGKMNTEAFFGQGTRLTVV.

The chain has TRBV28 and TRBJ2-1; D uncertain. Trimming took 2 bases from V and 3 from J, leaving 8 bases between them. The germline V gene has CDR1 MDHEN and CDR2 SYDVKM. The CDR3 totals 14 residues. The CDR3 DNA follows: TGTGCCAGCAGTTTAGGACGGATCTACAATGAGCAGTTCTTC. Its protein product is CASSLGRIYNEQFF.

V is TRBV11-3 and J is TRBJ2-1; 10 bases line up with TRBD1. V lost 4 bases, J lost 10 bases, and 7 bases stayed unmatched. The CDR3 spans 14 residues. Looked up from germline, CDR1 is SGHNT and CDR2 is YENEEA. Here the CDR3 reads CASSSRQGAREQFF. The CDR3 nucleotides read TGTGCCAGCAGCTCGAGACAGGGGGCAAGGGAGCAGTTCTTC.

The rearrangement uses TRBV3-1 (or the pseudogene TRBV3-2) and TRBJ1-2; perhaps TRBD1 as D (6 bases). The V gene's germline CDR1 is LGHDT and CDR2 YNNKEL (reference sequence). V lost 7 bases and J 7 bases, leaving 16 bases between the germline ends. This CDR3 has 13 residues. Here the CDR3 reads CASNSRGARGYTF. CDR3 bases: TGTGCCAGCAACTCGAGGGGGGCGCGTGGCTACACCTTC.

The chain is built from TRBV2 and TRBJ1-3; weak D call: TRBD1 (5 bases). The CDR3 is 15 residues long. V lost 4 bases and J 1 base, leaving 11 bases between the germline ends. From germline, CDR1 is SNHLY and CDR2 FYNNEI. CDR3 nucleotide sequence: TGTGCCAGCAGTGTAGCCCGGGGGTCTGGAAACACCATATATTTT. Its translation is CASSVARGSGNTIYF.

This clone was counted between two and nine times. The J gene is TRBJ1-6, the V gene TRBV7-2; no clear D gene. In germline, CDR1 is SGHTA, CDR2 FQGNSA. Trimming removed 1 base from V and 10 bases from J, with 8 bases in between. The CDR3 consists of 13 residues. The DNA of the CDR3 is TGTGCCAGCAGCTTAGGAGGTGTCTCACCCCTCCACTTT. Translating it yields CASSLGGVSPLHF.

This chain connects TRBV5-4 to TRBJ2-7; 8 bases fit TRBD2. In germline, CDR1 is SGHNT, CDR2 YYREEE (reference sequence). This CDR3 is 13 amino acids long. Trimming cost V 4 bases and J 3 bases; bases outside gene matches: 3. CDR3 region: CASSQSGGYEQYF. The CDR3 bases are TGTGCCAGCAGCCAAAGCGGGGGCTACGAGCAGTACTTC.

The CDR3 nucleotides are TGCGCCAGCAGCCCTCCTTCCCCAGCGGGGTACAATGAGCAGTTCTTC. Amino acid sequence: CASSPPSPAGYNEQFF. The rearrangement links TRBV5-1 to TRBJ2-1, with 7 bases identical to TRBD2. The V and J ends lost 4 bases and 4 bases, in that order; junction bases with no gene match: 11. Germline lookup yields CDR1 SGHRS and CDR2 YFSETQ. There are 16 residues in the CDR3.

The chain employs TRBV7-9 and TRBJ1-1; TRBD1 agrees at 11 bases. This CDR3 comprises 15 residues. CDR1 is SEHNR, CDR2 FQNEAQ, per germline (reference sequence). Losses at the gene ends were 4 bases for V and 4 bases for J; bases not matched to a gene: 5. The CDR3 coding sequence is TGTGCCAGCAGCTCCGGACAGGGGGCGACCACTGAAGCTTTCTTT. As protein: CASSSGQGATTEAFF.

This clone was detected once. The V and J genes are TRBV7-2 and TRBJ1-1, with 9 bases identical to TRBD1. This CDR3 has 15 residues. CDR1 and CDR2 (germline): SGHTA, FQGNSA. V was clipped by 5 bases and J by 0 bases; unmatched bases: 4. CDR3 amino acids: CASSVTGGMNTEAFF. CDR3 coding DNA: TGTGCCAGCAGCGTGACAGGGGGAATGAACACTGAAGCTTTCTTT.

CDR3 sequence reads: CASTQQGSSPEAFF. As DNA, the CDR3 is TGTGCCAGTACCCAACAGGGTTCTTCTCCTGAAGCTTTCTTT. This rearrangement joins TRBV19 to TRBJ1-1, with D possibly being TRBD1 (6 bases). The germline gives CDR1 LNHDA, CDR2 SQIVND (reference sequence). The CDR3 consists of 14 residues. V was pared by 7 bases and J by 6 bases, with 18 bases between.

The chain joins TRBV7-9 to TRBJ1-2; the D is unclear. Trimming left V 5 bases short and J 5 bases short, with 9 bases between. In germline, CDR1 is SEHNR, CDR2 FQNEAQ (reference sequence). The CDR3 consists of 12 residues. CDR3 loop: CASSTSGYGYTF. DNA of the CDR3: TGTGCCAGCAGCACTTCCGGTTATGGCTACACCTTC. The full variable domain, completed using reference TRBV7-9 and TRBJ1-2, is DTGVSQNPRHKITKRGQNVTFRCDPISEHNRLYWYRQTLGQGPEFLTYFQNEAQLEKSRLLSDRFSAERPKGSFSTLEIQRTEQGDSAMYLCASSTSGYGYTFGSGTRLTVV.

V gene TRBV27 combines with J gene TRBJ2-5; tentatively, D is TRBD1 (5 bases). The CDR3 runs 13 residues. The V gene lost 5 bases and the J gene lost 7 bases, with 14 bases spanning the gap. The V gene's germline CDR1 is MNHEY and CDR2 SMNVEV (reference sequence). This CDR3 reads CASSGQGRGTQYF. CDR3 bases: TGTGCCAGCAGTGGCCAGGGTAGGGGGACCCAGTACTTC.

V gene TRBV7-9 combines with J gene TRBJ1-2, with no clear D. This CDR3 is built from 13 residues. Trimming pared 5 bases from V and 0 bases from J, leaving 7 bases between. Germline V gene lookup returns CDR1 SEHNR and CDR2 FQNEAQ (reference sequence). The CDR3 spells CASSAGANYGYTF. The CDR3 nucleotides are TGTGCCAGCAGCGCCGGGGCTAACTATGGCTACACCTTC.

This sequence joins TRBV6-5 and TRBJ2-7; D may be TRBD1 (6 bases). Germline lookup yields CDR1 MNHEY and CDR2 SVGAGI. There are 13 residues in the CDR3. V gave up 7 bases and J gave up 3 bases, with 13 bases separating them. As DNA, the CDR3 is TGTGCCAGCACGATACAGGGATTCTACGAGCAGTACTTC. It is translated as CASTIQGFYEQYF.

J is TRBJ2-7 and V is TRBV19; D is unclear. This CDR3 has 14 residues. V was shortened by 1 base and J by 3 bases, with 10 bases between the two germline ends. CDR1 is LNHDA, CDR2 SQIVND, per germline (reference sequence). The CDR3 DNA reads TGTGCCAGTAGTATAGCGGGTACCCTCTACGAGCAGTACTTC. It codes for CASSIAGTLYEQYF.